This entry lists 26 T cell receptor beta chains sequenced from one sample in a study of blood T cell repertoires in COVID-19. Repertoires were generated with immunoSEQ multiplex PCR, while TCRdb's copy carries only in-frame clones and drops some. The sample has 61,000 or so clones; 80% to 90% are singletons. Sequences were obtained from peripheral blood. The receptor set was obtained from a woman at least 80 years old with active COVID-19.

The V and J genes are TRBV14 and TRBJ2-3; the D gene is possibly TRBD2 (5 bases). This CDR3 is built from 13 residues. Germline V gene sequence: CDR1 SGHDN, CDR2 FVKESK. Trimming stripped 0 bases from V and 8 bases from J, with 9 bases between. The CDR3 region is CASSQDHSGTQYF. The DNA of the CDR3 is TGTGCCAGCAGCCAAGATCACAGCGGTACGCAGTATTTT.

The CDR3 nucleotides read TGTGCCAGCAGCGGACAGGCCTACAATGAGCAGTTCTTC. Translated, it gives CASSGQAYNEQFF. This rearrangement joins TRBV28 to TRBJ2-1; 7 bases map to TRBD1. Trimming removed 6 bases from V and 2 bases from J; junction bases left unmatched: 1. The CDR3 runs 13 residues. In germline, CDR1 is MDHEN, CDR2 SYDVKM. Supplemented by reference TRBV28 and TRBJ2-1, the full variable domain reads DVKVTQSSRYLVKRTGEKVFLECVQDMDHENMFWYRQDPGLGLRLIYFSYDVKMKEKGDIPEGYSVSREKKERFSLILESASTNQTSMYLCASSGQAYNEQFFGPGTRLTVL.

The rearrangement uses TRBV7-3 and TRBJ2-6; the D is unclear. The V gene lost 5 bases and the J gene lost 1 base, with 9 bases spanning the gap. Germline V CDR1 and CDR2: SGHTA, FQGTGA. The length of the CDR3 is 15 residues. CDR3: CASSPTVSGANVLTF. As DNA, the CDR3 is TGTGCCAGCAGCCCTACAGTGTCTGGGGCCAACGTCCTGACTTTC. Looking up the rest from reference TRBV7-3 and TRBJ2-6 gives the full variable domain: GAGVSQTPSNKVTEKGKYVELRCDPISGHTALYWYRQSLGQGPEFLIYFQGTGAADDSGLPNDRFFAVRPEGSVSTLKIQRTERGDSAVYLCASSPTVSGANVLTFGAGSRLTVL.

The rearrangement uses TRBV18 and TRBJ1-4, with 9 bases aligning to TRBD1. V gave up 2 bases and J gave up 3 bases; unmatched junction bases: 10. Germline CDR1 and CDR2: KGHSH and LQKENI. The CDR3 is 18 amino acids. CDR3 nucleotide sequence: TGTGCCAGCTCACCAACACCAGGACAGGGGCGAGCTAATGAAAAACTGTTTTTT. Encoded protein: CASSPTPGQGRANEKLFF.

The rearrangement links TRBV5-1 to TRBJ2-1; 8 nucleotides line up with TRBD2. The CDR3 totals 15 residues. Trimming at V came to 4 bases and at J to 7 bases, leaving 10 bases not matched to a gene. Germline CDR1 SGHRS, CDR2 YFSETQ. The CDR3 region has the DNA TGCGCCAGCAGCCGGTGGAGCGGGGGAGGTAATGAGCAGTTCTTC. Protein sequence: CASSRWSGGGNEQFF. The full variable domain, its missing parts supplied by reference TRBV5-1 and TRBJ2-1, is KAGVTQTPRYLIKTRGQQVTLSCSPISGHRSVSWYQQTPGQGLQFLFEYFSETQRNKGNFPGRFSGRQFSNSRSEMNVSTLELGDSALYLCASSRWSGGGNEQFFGPGTRLTVL.

This chain uses TRBV10-3 with TRBJ2-3; 7 bases match TRBD2. The CDR3 is 16 amino acids. Germline CDR1 ENHRY, CDR2 SYGVKD. The ends lost 11 bases at V and 4 bases at J; junction bases unmatched: 18. CDR3 nucleotides: TGTGCCGCCAGCCGCACAGATACTAGCGCCCCAGATACGCAGTATTTT. Residues: CAASRTDTSAPDTQYF.

The V gene is TRBV28, the J gene TRBJ2-7; D may be TRBD2 (6 bases). V was pared by 2 bases and J by 5 bases, with 13 bases between. Germline CDR1 MDHEN, CDR2 SYDVKM. This CDR3 is built from 14 residues. The CDR3 DNA reads TGTGCCAGCAGTTTAACGGCTAGCGCCCACGAGCAGTACTTC. Translating gives CASSLTASAHEQYF.

This chain links TRBV7-2 with TRBJ2-5; D ambiguous. The germline gives CDR1 SGHTA, CDR2 FQGNSA. The V end lost 1 base, the J end lost 4 bases, and 7 bases lay between the germline ends. The CDR3 has 13 residues. The CDR3 bases are TGTGCCAGCAGCTTAGAAGCCGGAGAGACCCAGTACTTC. It codes for CASSLEAGETQYF.

This clone has only a few counts. The V and J genes are TRBV28 and TRBJ2-7, with D perhaps matching TRBD2 (6 bases). V lost 4 bases, J lost 0 bases, and 13 bases lay in between. Germline V gene lookup returns CDR1 MDHEN and CDR2 SYDVKM. The CDR3 has 15 residues. CDR3 sequence reads: CASSSGGGVSYEQYF. The CDR3 DNA follows: TGTGCCAGCAGTTCGGGTGGCGGGGTCTCCTACGAGCAGTACTTC. Using reference TRBV28 and TRBJ2-7 for the parts outside the CDR3, the full variable domain is DVKVTQSSRYLVKRTGEKVFLECVQDMDHENMFWYRQDPGLGLRLIYFSYDVKMKEKGDIPEGYSVSREKKERFSLILESASTNQTSMYLCASSSGGGVSYEQYFGPGTRLTVT.

This clone has only one observation. The chain carries TRBV5-4 and TRBJ2-3, with D possibly TRBD2 on 5 matching bases. The CDR3 totals 14 residues. Germline assignment: CDR1 SGHNT and CDR2 YYREEE (reference sequence). V was trimmed by 4 bases and J by 4 bases, leaving 13 bases between them. CDR3 DNA sequence: TGTGCCAGCAGCCCCGGTGGGCGGGCAGATACGCAGTATTTT. Translated: CASSPGGRADTQYF.

Only one count was recorded for this clone. The chain combines TRBV10-3 with TRBJ1-2; 7 bases line up with TRBD1. V gave up 2 bases and J gave up 5 bases; unmatched junction bases: 8. CDR1 is ENHRY and CDR2 is SYGVKD in the germline V gene. The CDR3 covers 15 residues. CDR3 sequence (DNA): TGTGCCATCAGTGAGACAGACAGGGAAAATTATGGCTACACCTTC. This codes for CAISETDRENYGYTF.

This clone turned up a few times. The chain combines TRBV5-1 with TRBJ2-7; the match to TRBD1 covers 11 bases. The ends lost 0 bases at V and 6 bases at J; junction bases unmatched: 8. The CDR3 totals 16 residues. Germline CDR1 reads SGHRS; CDR2 reads YFSETQ. The CDR3 reads CASSLGTGTGGREQYF. The CDR3 DNA reads as TGCGCCAGCAGCTTGGGTACCGGGACAGGGGGACGCGAGCAGTACTTC.

The gene calls are TRBV24-1 and TRBJ2-5; 9 positions agree with TRBD2. J gave up 5 bases and V 2 bases, and 5 bases lay outside the gene matches. CDR3 size: 15 residues. The V gene's germline CDR1 is KGHDR and CDR2 SFDVKD. The CDR3, as DNA: TGTGCCACCAGTGATTCTCGGACTAGCGCTGAGACCCAGTACTTC. It is translated as CATSDSRTSAETQYF.

This rearrangement joins TRBV5-1 to TRBJ2-5, with 16 bases matching TRBD2. Germline V gene sequence: CDR1 SGHRS, CDR2 YFSETQ. The junction had 7 bases not matched to a gene; V was cut back by 3 bases and J by 2 bases. The CDR3 has 18 residues. The CDR3 DNA reads as TGCGCCAGCAGCTCCTACGGGACTAGCGGGGGGGTACAAGAGACCCAGTACTTC. This sequence encodes CASSSYGTSGGVQETQYF.

This rearrangement joins TRBV3-1 (or the pseudogene TRBV3-2) to TRBJ2-1; 7 bases fit TRBD2. Germline V gene lookup returns CDR1 LGHDT and CDR2 YNNKEL (reference sequence). V trimming: 4 bases; J trimming: 12 bases; junction bases outside the gene matches: 9. This CDR3 spans 13 amino acids. Here the CDR3 DNA reads TGTGCCAGCAGCCTCAGGGCGGGCGGGGGGCAGTTCTTC. It translates to CASSLRAGGGQFF.

The rearrangement joins TRBV5-5 to TRBJ1-2; 7 positions agree with TRBD1. CDR1 and CDR2 from the germline V gene are SGHKS and YYEKEE (reference sequence). V was clipped by 4 bases and J by 3 bases; unmatched bases: 3. The CDR3 is made up of 13 amino acids. The CDR3 DNA sequence: TGTGCCAGCAGCGCAGGGGGAGACTATGGCTACACCTTC. It codes for CASSAGGDYGYTF.

The J gene is TRBJ1-1, the V gene TRBV5-8, with TRBD1 matching over 8 bases. V lost 4 bases and J lost 1; bases outside the gene matches: 6. CDR3 length: 15 amino acids. CDR1 and CDR2 from the germline V gene are SGHTS and YDEGEE. In DNA form, the CDR3 reads TGTGCCAGCAGCCGCGACAGGGGACCGAACACTGAAGCTTTCTTT. This codes for CASSRDRGPNTEAFF.

J is TRBJ2-1 and V is TRBV7-3; no clear D gene. V was shortened by 3 bases and J by 5 bases, with 8 bases between the two germline ends. CDR3 length: 13 residues. CDR1 and CDR2 (germline): SGHTA, FQGTGA. CDR3 in amino acids: CASSFAGDNEQFF. The CDR3 bases are TGTGCCAGCAGCTTCGCCGGAGACAATGAGCAGTTCTTC. The entire variable domain, with the rest obtained from reference TRBV7-3 and TRBJ2-1, is as follows: GAGVSQTPSNKVTEKGKYVELRCDPISGHTALYWYRQSLGQGPEFLIYFQGTGAADDSGLPNDRFFAVRPEGSVSTLKIQRTERGDSAVYLCASSFAGDNEQFFGPGTRLTVL.

The chain has TRBV20-1 and TRBJ2-3, with 10 bases identical to TRBD2. The ends lost 6 bases at V and 4 bases at J; junction bases unmatched: 10. Germline assignment: CDR1 DFQATT and CDR2 SNEGSKA (reference sequence). The CDR3 consists of 15 residues. In nucleotides, the CDR3 is TGCAGTGCCAGTACTAGCGGGATATGGCCAGATACGCAGTATTTT. Its protein product is CSASTSGIWPDTQYF.

The genes are TRBV5-6 and TRBJ1-6; D is ambiguous. The germline V gene has CDR1 SGHDT and CDR2 YYEEEE. V was trimmed by 3 bases and J by 10 bases, leaving 8 bases between them. The CDR3 is made up of 12 amino acids. The CDR3 reads CASSSDGSPLHF. The CDR3 coding sequence is TGTGCCAGCAGCTCCGACGGGTCACCCCTCCACTTT.

J is TRBJ2-2 and V is TRBV6-4; 8 nucleotides agree with TRBD1. The CDR3 runs 14 residues. V shed 6 bases, J shed 4 bases, and the junction held 4 bases outside the gene matches. The germline CDR1 and CDR2 sequences are MRHNA and SNTAGT. CDR3 DNA: TGTGCCAGCAGAGGGGACAGGTTCACCGGGGAGCTGTTTTTT. Protein sequence: CASRGDRFTGELFF.

The chain couples TRBV9 to TRBJ2-2; D is possibly TRBD2 (5 bases). V was clipped by 0 bases and J by 1 base, with 10 bases between them. The CDR3 runs 16 residues. Germline V CDR1 and CDR2: SGDLS, YYNGEE. The CDR3: CASSVAPGLNTGELFF. The CDR3 nucleotides are TGTGCCAGCAGCGTAGCCCCCGGACTGAACACCGGGGAGCTGTTTTTT. The whole variable domain, remainder taken from reference TRBV9 and TRBJ2-2, is DSGVTQTPKHLITATGQRVTLRCSPRSGDLSVYWYQQSLDQGLQFLIQYYNGEERAKGNILERFSAQQFPDLHSELNLSSLELGDSALYFCASSVAPGLNTGELFFGEGSRLTVL.

The rearrangement joins TRBV5-6 to TRBJ1-2; D perhaps matches TRBD1 (5 bases). Germline V gene lookup returns CDR1 SGHDT and CDR2 YYEEEE. This CDR3 has 14 amino acids. V lost 4 bases, J lost 8 bases, and 18 bases lay in between. The CDR3 is CASSPMGLLEGYTF. In DNA form, the CDR3 reads TGTGCCAGCAGCCCGATGGGACTCTTAGAGGGCTACACCTTC.

The V call is TRBV12-5, the J call TRBJ2-3; D ambiguous. This CDR3 has 14 residues. Germline loops: CDR1 LGHNT, CDR2 FRNRAP. V gave up 0 bases and J gave up 6 bases, with 10 bases separating them. In DNA, the CDR3 is TGTGCTAGTGGTTTGGTATTAGTCGAGGATACGCAGTATTTT. Amino acids: CASGLVLVEDTQYF. Full variable domain (missing parts from reference TRBV12-5 and TRBJ2-3): DARVTQTPRHKVTEMGQEVTMRCQPILGHNTVFWYRQTMMQGLELLAYFRNRAPLDDSGMPKDRFSAEMPDATLATLKIQPSEPRDSAVYFCASGLVLVEDTQYFGPGTRLTVL.

The J gene is TRBJ1-1, the V gene TRBV5-5; D perhaps matches TRBD1 (5 bases). The V gene's germline CDR1 is SGHKS and CDR2 YYEKEE (reference sequence). The V gene lost 4 bases and the J gene lost 4 bases, with 17 bases spanning the gap. CDR3 length equals 15 residues. CDR3 amino acids: CASSLRRQGSTEAFF. Here the CDR3 DNA reads TGTGCCAGCAGCCTCCGGCGCCAGGGCAGCACTGAAGCTTTCTTT.

This clone was observed a few times. J is TRBJ2-1 and V is TRBV11-2; 10 bases agree with TRBD2. V lost 4 bases to trimming and J lost 2 bases; unmatched junction nucleotides: 2. The CDR3 loop spans 15 amino acids. Germline values: CDR1 SGHAT, CDR2 FQNNGV. CDR3 sequence (DNA): TGTGCCAGCAGCTCCCTAGCGGGGGCCTACAATGAGCAGTTCTTC. Amino acid sequence: CASSSLAGAYNEQFF.